This T cell receptor beta chain was identified in a study of blood T cell repertoires in COVID-19. Study summary: Sites across the United States, Italy and Spain contributed samples from acute and convalescent COVID-19. PBMCs, B-cell-depleted T cells, or T cells were the source of the cDNA or gDNA that made up the material.

Per the authors' pipeline: From reference gene primer amplification, estimates of nucleated cell counts were derived. Repertoires were generated with immunoSEQ multiplex PCR, while TCRdb's copy carries only in-frame clones and drops some. For V, J and clone size, that table is used; D and trimming come from the DNA. The data hold 250,000 or so clones, with 65% to 85% observed a single time. The CDR3 is 12 residues long. Trimming shortened V by 5 bases and J by 7 bases, and 11 bases separated the two germline ends. This clone was counted a single time. The sequence was collected from a human donor in a cohort sampled during active COVID-19. The V call is TRBV12-3 or TRBV12-4, the J call TRBJ1-2, with D perhaps matching TRBD1 (5 bases). The specimen sequenced was peripheral blood. The CDR3 region has the DNA TGTGCCAGCAGTCCCCCTCAGGGTGGCTACACCTTC. It codes for CASSPPQGGYTF.